This T cell receptor (beta chain) was recovered during a study of T cells in Graves' hyperthyroidism and ophthalmopathy. The V gene lost 8 bases and the J gene lost 8 bases, with 12 bases spanning the gap. From germline, CDR1 is MDHEN and CDR2 SYDVKM. The CDR3 is 12 residues long. Source material for PBMCs was 9 to 10 ml fresh peripheral blood. This clonotype was seen repeatedly, ten times or more. Amplification of TCR beta CDR3 regions used RNA as the template. Initially, a first-round RT-PCR of the TCR CDR3 employed the HTBI primer set. A single record per CDR3 protein comes from TCRdb applying MiXCR to the multiplex PCR reads. This sample has a few hundred thousand distinct CDR3 sequences; under 15% occur once, and the top ten carry 30% to 35%.

The sample taken for sequencing was blood. The gene calls are TRBV28 and TRBJ1-4, with D possibly matching TRBD1 (6 bases). The clonotype comes from a woman in her 30s with Graves' hyperthyroidism. CDR3 DNA: TGTGCCAGCTTGGGGGCAGACGAAAAACTGTTTTTT. It translates to CASLGADEKLFF.